The rows below give T cell receptor beta chains drawn from one sample of a study of T-cell reconstitution after alpha-beta-depleted transplantation in children. TCRdb called the PCR reads again in MiXCR, with one record for every CDR3 protein. The sample gives about 610,000 distinct CDR3 sequences, more than 9% of which show up once; 4% to 5% is in the top ten. The source was PBMCs from the stem cell graft donor, collected from the stem cell graft. Receptors originate from a human donor who donated a stem cell graft to a child with acute myeloid leukemia. Each CDR3 is given with its conserved first and last residue. D genes are given only for firm matches. Size is stated for part of the rows, as once, few or many counts, or as a class when the clone is expanded.

V gene	clone size	J gene	D gene	CDR3 protein	CDR3 DNA
TRBV7-9	many	TRBJ2-3	TRBD1	CASSSGQGVTDTQYF	TGTGCCAGCAGCTCAGGACAGGGGGTGACAGATACGCAGTATTTT
TRBV25-1	few	TRBJ2-1	TRBD2	CASSAISGGYFF	TGTGCCAGCAGTGCAATTAGCGGGGGGTATTTCTTC
TRBV20-1	NA	TRBJ1-1	NA	CSAGMTDYTEAFF	TGCAGTGCGGGAATGACAGATTACACTGAAGCTTTCTTT
TRBV12-3/TRBV12-4	many	TRBJ2-7	TRBD1	CASSSRTGGNEQYF	TGTGCCAGCAGTTCTCGGACAGGGGGCAACGAGCAGTACTTC
TRBV20-1	NA	TRBJ2-5	NA	CSARDSPGETQYF	TGCAGTGCTAGAGACAGTCCGGGAGAGACCCAGTACTTC
TRBV9	NA	TRBJ2-7	TRBD2	CASSVGIAGGPYEQYF	TGTGCCAGCAGCGTAGGTATAGCGGGAGGGCCGTACGAGCAGTACTTC
TRBV9	many	TRBJ2-1	TRBD1	CASTVGTGIYNEQFF	TGTGCCAGCACCGTCGGGACAGGGATTTACAATGAGCAGTTCTTC
TRBV6-2/TRBV6-3	few	TRBJ1-1	NA	CASRQHTGTNTEAFF	TGTGCCAGCAGACAACATACAGGGACAAACACTGAAGCTTTCTTT
TRBV3-1	many	TRBJ2-3	NA	CASSHYADTQYF	TGTGCCAGCAGCCATTACGCAGATACGCAGTATTTT
TRBV20-1	many	TRBJ2-7	NA	CSAPKTGGVSYEQYF	TGCAGTGCGCCGAAAACAGGTGGAGTCTCCTACGAGCAGTACTTC
TRBV18	few	TRBJ1-3	TRBD1	CASSRQGALGNTIYF	TGTGCCAGCTCACGACAGGGGGCTCTTGGAAACACCATATATTTT
TRBV6-6	few	TRBJ2-1	NA	CASRKRDNEQFF	TGTGCCAGCAGAAAGCGGGACAATGAGCAGTTCTTC
TRBV6-2/TRBV6-3	NA	TRBJ2-3	NA	CASMPLSTKKTDTQYF	TGTGCCAGCATGCCTCTATCAACCAAGAAGACAGATACGCAGTATTTT
TRBV20-1	NA	TRBJ2-1	TRBD1	CSANPTGGEQFF	TGCAGTGCTAACCCTACAGGGGGAGAGCAGTTCTTC
TRBV29-1	NA	TRBJ1-2	TRBD1	CSALSQGTGDGYTF	TGCAGCGCCTTAAGCCAGGGGACAGGTGATGGCTACACCTTC
TRBV9	few	TRBJ2-1	TRBD2	CASSADLSGLYNEQFF	TGTGCCAGCAGCGCTGACCTTAGCGGGCTTTACAATGAGCAGTTCTTC
TRBV7-9	few	TRBJ1-1	NA	CASSLGKSGRVAFF	TGTGCCAGCAGCTTAGGAAAATCGGGTAGGGTGGCTTTCTTT
TRBV5-1	few	TRBJ2-2	NA	CASSPRQTRNTGELFF	TGCGCCAGCAGCCCTAGACAGACACGGAACACCGGGGAGCTGTTTTTT
TRBV7-9	few	TRBJ2-7	TRBD2	CASSPTTGLAGVHEQYF	TGTGCCAGCAGCCCCACCACAGGGCTAGCGGGAGTACACGAGCAGTACTTC
TRBV3-1	NA	TRBJ2-1	NA	CASSQDLGRPSEQFF	TGTGCCAGCAGCCAAGATCTAGGACGACCCAGTGAGCAGTTCTTC